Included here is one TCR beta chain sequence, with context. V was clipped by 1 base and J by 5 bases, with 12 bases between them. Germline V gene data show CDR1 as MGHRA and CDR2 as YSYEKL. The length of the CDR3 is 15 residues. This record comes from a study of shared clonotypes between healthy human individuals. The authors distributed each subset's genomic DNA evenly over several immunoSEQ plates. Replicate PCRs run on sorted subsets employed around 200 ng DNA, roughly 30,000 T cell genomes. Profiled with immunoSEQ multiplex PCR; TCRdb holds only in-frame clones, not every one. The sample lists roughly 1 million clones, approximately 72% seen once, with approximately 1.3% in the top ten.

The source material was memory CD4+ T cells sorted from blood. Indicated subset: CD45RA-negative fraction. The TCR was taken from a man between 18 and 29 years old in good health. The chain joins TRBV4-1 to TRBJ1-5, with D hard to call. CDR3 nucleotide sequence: TGCGCCAGCAGCCAAGCTGACCAGGATGATCAGCCCCAGCATTTT. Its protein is CASSQADQDDQPQHF.